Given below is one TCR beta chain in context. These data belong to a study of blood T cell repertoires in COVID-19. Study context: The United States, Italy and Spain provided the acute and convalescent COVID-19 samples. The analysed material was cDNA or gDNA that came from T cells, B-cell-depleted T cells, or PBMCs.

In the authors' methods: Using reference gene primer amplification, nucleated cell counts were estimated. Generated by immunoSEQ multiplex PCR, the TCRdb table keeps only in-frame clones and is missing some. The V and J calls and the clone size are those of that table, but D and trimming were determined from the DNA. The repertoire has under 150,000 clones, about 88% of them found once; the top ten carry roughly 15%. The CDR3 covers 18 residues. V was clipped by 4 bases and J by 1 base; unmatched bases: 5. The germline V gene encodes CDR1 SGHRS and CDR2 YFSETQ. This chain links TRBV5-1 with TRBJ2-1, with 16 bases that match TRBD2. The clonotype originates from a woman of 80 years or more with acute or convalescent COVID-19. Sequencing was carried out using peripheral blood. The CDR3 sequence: CASSPGLAGGLSYNEQFF. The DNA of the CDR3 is TGCGCCAGCAGCCCGGGACTAGCGGGAGGGTTATCCTACAATGAGCAGTTCTTC.